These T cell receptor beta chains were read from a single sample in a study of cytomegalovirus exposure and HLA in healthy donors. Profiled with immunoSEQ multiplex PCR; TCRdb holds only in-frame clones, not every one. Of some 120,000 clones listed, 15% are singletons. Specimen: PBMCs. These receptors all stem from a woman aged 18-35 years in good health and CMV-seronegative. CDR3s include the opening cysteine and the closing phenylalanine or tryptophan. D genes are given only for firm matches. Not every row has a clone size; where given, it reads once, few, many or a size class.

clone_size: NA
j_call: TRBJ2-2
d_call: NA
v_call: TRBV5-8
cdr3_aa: CASSLAWTANTGELFF
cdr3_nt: TGTGCCAGCAGCTTGGCTTGGACAGCCAACACCGGGGAGCTGTTTTTT

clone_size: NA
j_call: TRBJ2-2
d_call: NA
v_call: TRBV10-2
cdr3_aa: CASSGTRGGGELFF
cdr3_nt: TGCGCCAGCAGTGGGACAAGAGGTGGCGGGGAGCTGTTTTTT

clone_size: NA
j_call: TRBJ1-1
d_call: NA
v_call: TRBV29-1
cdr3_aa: CSVEAGMGTEAFF
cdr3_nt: TGCAGCGTTGAGGCCGGGATGGGCACTGAAGCTTTCTTT

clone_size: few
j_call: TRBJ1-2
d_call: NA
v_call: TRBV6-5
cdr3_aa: CASSYSVGVGYTF
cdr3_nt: TGTGCCAGCAGTTACTCGGTTGGAGTGGGCTACACCTTC

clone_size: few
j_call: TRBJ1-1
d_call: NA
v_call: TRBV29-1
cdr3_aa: CSVEMFRSSFMNTEAFF
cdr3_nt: TGCAGCGTTGAGATGTTCAGGTCCTCTTTCATGAACACTGAAGCTTTCTTT

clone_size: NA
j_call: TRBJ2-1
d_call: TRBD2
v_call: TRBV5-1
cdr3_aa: CASSLRAGGNNEQFF
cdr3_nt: TGCGCCAGCAGCTTAAGGGCGGGGGGGAACAATGAGCAGTTCTTC

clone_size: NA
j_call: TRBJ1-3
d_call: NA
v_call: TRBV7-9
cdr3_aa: CASSLESGLTGNTIYF
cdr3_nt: TGTGCCAGCAGCTTAGAGAGCGGGCTAACGGGAAACACCATATATTTT

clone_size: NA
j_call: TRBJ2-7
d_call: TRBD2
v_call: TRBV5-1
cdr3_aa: CASSLEVAGLPYF
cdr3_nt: TGCGCCAGCAGCTTGGAAGTAGCGGGTTTGCCTTACTTC

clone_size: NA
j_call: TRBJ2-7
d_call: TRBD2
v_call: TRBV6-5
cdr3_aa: CASSNRGGVEQYF
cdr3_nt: TGTGCCAGCTCCAACCGGGGGGGCGTCGAGCAGTACTTC

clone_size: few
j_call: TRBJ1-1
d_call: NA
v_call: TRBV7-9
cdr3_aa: CASSLGGQRAFF
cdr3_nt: TGTGCCAGCAGCTTAGGAGGGCAAAGGGCTTTCTTT

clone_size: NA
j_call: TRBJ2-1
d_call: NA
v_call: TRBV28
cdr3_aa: CASKVRGEQFF
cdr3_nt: TGTGCCAGCAAGGTACGAGGTGAGCAGTTCTTC

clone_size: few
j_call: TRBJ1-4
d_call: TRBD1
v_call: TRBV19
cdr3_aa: CASSLETGGSEKLFF
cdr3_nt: TGTGCCAGTAGTCTGGAAACAGGGGGCAGTGAAAAACTGTTTTTT

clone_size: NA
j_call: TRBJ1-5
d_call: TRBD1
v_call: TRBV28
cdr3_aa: CASSPLGQPSRYSNQPQHF
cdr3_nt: TGTGCCAGCAGCCCTTTGGGACAGCCTTCTCGTTATAGCAATCAGCCCCAGCATTTT

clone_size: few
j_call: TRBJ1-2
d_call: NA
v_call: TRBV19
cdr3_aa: CASSIRDYGKAYGYTF
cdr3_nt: TGTGCCAGTAGTATCCGAGACTACGGGAAAGCCTATGGCTACACCTTC

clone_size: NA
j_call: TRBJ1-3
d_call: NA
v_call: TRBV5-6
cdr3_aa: CASSPRQGSSGNTIYF
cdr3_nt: TGTGCCAGCAGCCCTCGGCAGGGGAGCTCTGGAAACACCATATATTTT

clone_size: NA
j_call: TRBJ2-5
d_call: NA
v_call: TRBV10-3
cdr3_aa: CAISPGLQETQYF
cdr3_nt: TGTGCCATCAGCCCAGGGCTACAAGAGACCCAGTACTTC

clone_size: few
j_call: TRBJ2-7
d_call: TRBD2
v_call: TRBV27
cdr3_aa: CASSLTSGGNPYEQYF
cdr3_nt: TGTGCCAGCAGTTTGACTAGCGGGGGGAACCCCTACGAGCAGTACTTC

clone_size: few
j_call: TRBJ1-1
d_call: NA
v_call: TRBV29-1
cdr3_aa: CSVRGKMNTEAFF
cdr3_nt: TGCAGCGTGCGCGGTAAGATGAACACTGAAGCTTTCTTT

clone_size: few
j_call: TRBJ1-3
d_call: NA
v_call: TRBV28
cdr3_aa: CASSLRVVSGNTIYF
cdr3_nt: TGTGCCAGCAGTCTACGGGTAGTATCTGGAAACACCATATATTTT

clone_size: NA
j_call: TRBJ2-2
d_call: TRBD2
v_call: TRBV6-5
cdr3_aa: CASSYSRLAGTGELFF
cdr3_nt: TGTGCCAGCAGTTACTCCAGACTAGCAGGCACCGGGGAGCTGTTTTTT

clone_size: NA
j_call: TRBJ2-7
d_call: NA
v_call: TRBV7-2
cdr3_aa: CASSLTRTSTGEQYF
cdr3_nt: TGTGCCAGCAGCTTAACCCGAACCTCCACGGGGGAGCAGTACTTC

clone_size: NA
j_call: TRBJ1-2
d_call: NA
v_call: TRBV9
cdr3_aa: CASSTGQPPSLRGYTF
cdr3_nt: TGTGCCAGCAGCACCGGACAGCCCCCTTCGTTGCGGGGCTACACCTTC

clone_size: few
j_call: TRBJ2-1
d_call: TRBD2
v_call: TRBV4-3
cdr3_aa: CASSQGTSGDYNEQFF
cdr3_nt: TGCGCCAGCAGCCAAGGGACTAGCGGCGATTACAATGAGCAGTTCTTC

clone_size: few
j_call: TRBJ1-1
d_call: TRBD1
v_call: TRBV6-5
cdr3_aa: CASSSDRRTEAFF
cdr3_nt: TGTGCCAGCAGTTCGGACAGGAGAACTGAAGCTTTCTTT

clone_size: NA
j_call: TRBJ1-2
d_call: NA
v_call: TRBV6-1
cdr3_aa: CASSESGSYGYTF
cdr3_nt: TGTGCCAGCAGTGAATCGGGTAGCTATGGCTACACCTTC

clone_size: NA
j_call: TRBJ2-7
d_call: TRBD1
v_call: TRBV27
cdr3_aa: CASSLAPGTGGGEQYF
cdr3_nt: TGTGCCAGCAGTTTAGCTCCCGGGACAGGGGGTGGCGAGCAGTACTTC

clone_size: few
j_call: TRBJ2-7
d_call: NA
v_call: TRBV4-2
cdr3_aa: CASSQEMAGATAYEQYF
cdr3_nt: TGTGCCAGCAGCCAAGAGATGGCGGGCGCGACCGCCTACGAGCAGTACTTC

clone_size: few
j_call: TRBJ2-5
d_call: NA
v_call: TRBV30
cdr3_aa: CAWSEQETQYF
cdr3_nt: TGTGCCTGGAGCGAGCAAGAGACCCAGTACTTC

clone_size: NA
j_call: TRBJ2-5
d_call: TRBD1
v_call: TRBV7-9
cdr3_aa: CASSETGAGETQYF
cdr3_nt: TGTGCCAGCAGCGAGACAGGGGCGGGGGAGACCCAGTACTTC

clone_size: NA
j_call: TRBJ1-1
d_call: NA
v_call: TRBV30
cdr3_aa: CAWSVRGPTEAFF
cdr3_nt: TGTGCCTGGAGTGTACGAGGGCCCACTGAAGCTTTCTTT

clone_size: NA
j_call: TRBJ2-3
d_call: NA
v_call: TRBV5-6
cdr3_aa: CASSSLGGDTYTDTQYF
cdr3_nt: TGTGCCAGCAGCTCCCTAGGGGGGGATACCTACACAGATACGCAGTATTTT

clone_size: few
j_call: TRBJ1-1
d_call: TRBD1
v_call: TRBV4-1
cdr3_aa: CASSQARDRVTNTEAFF
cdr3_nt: TGCGCCAGCAGCCAAGCCCGGGACAGGGTGACGAACACTGAAGCTTTCTTT

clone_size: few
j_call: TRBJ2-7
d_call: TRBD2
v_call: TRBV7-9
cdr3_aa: CASSLGGGPEQYF
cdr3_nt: TGTGCCAGCAGCTTGGGGGGAGGGCCCGAGCAGTACTTC

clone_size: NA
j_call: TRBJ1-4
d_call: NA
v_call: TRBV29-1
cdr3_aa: CSVRDSRSEKLFF
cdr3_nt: TGCAGCGTCCGGGACTCCAGGTCCGAAAAACTGTTTTTT

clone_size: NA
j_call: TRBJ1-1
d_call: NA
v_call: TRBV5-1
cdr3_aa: CASSTLRGAVEAFF
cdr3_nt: TGCGCCAGCAGCACCCTGCGGGGGGCGGTTGAAGCTTTCTTT

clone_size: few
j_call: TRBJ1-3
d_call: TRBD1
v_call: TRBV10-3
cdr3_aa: CATNPTGGVSGNTIYF
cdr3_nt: TGTGCCACGAACCCCACAGGGGGTGTCTCTGGAAACACCATATATTTT

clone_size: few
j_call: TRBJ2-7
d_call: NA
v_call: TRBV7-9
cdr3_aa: CASSLAGSSYEQYF
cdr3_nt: TGTGCCAGCAGCTTAGCGGGGAGCTCCTACGAGCAGTACTTC

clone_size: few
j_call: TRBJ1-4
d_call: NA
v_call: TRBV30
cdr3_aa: CAWSVVSGGEKLFF
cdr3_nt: TGTGCCTGGAGTGTGGTGTCAGGAGGTGAAAAACTGTTTTTT

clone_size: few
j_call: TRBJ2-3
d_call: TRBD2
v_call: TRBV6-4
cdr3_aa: CASSAPLAGGPVTQYF
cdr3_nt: TGTGCCAGCAGTGCTCCACTAGCGGGGGGCCCAGTTACGCAGTATTTT

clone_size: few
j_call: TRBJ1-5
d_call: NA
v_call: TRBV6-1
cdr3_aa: CASSPPGWVAPQHF
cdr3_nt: TGTGCCAGCAGTCCCCCGGGGTGGGTAGCACCTCAGCATTTT

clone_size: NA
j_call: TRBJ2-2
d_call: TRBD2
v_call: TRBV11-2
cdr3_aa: CASSYERGPGELFF
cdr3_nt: TGTGCCAGCAGCTACGAGCGGGGCCCCGGGGAGCTGTTTTTT

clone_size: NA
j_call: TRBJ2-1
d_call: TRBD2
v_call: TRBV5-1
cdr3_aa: CASSPGGEGGPWNEQFF
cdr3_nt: TGCGCCAGCAGCCCCGGGGGGGAGGGAGGGCCCTGGAATGAGCAGTTCTTC

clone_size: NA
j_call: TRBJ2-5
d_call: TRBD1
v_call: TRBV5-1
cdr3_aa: CASSFLQGDGETQYF
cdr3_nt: TGCGCCAGCAGCTTCCTACAGGGGGACGGAGAGACCCAGTACTTC

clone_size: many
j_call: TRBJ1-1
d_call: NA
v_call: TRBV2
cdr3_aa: CASIDQDSDTEAFF
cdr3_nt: TGTGCCAGCATTGACCAGGACTCTGACACTGAAGCTTTCTTT

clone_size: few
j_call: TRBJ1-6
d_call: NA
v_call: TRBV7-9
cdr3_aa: CASSLGDHQGSPLHF
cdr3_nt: TGTGCCAGCAGCTTAGGAGATCACCAGGGTTCACCCCTCCACTTT

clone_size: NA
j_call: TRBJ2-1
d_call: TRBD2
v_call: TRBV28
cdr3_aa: CASSSLAGSSYNEQFF
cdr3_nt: TGTGCCAGCAGTTCATTAGCGGGGAGCTCCTACAATGAGCAGTTCTTC

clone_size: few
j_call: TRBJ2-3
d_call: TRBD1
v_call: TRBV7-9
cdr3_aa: CASSPWTGGNTDTQYF
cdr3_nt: TGTGCCAGCAGCCCTTGGACAGGGGGAAACACAGATACGCAGTATTTT

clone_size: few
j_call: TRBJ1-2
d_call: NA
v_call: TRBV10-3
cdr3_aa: CAISSGGDGYTF
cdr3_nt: TGTGCCATCAGTTCGGGGGGGGATGGCTACACCTTC

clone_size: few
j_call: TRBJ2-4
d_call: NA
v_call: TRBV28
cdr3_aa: CASSPLEGNENIQYF
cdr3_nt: TGTGCCAGCAGTCCCCTAGAGGGTAATGAAAACATTCAGTACTTC

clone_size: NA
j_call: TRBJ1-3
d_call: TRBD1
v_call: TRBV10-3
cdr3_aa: CAIRPGTDSGNTIYF
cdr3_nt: TGTGCCATCAGACCCGGGACAGACTCTGGAAACACCATATATTTT

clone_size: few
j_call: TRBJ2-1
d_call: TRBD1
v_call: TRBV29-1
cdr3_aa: CSVEGPEGQGKFYNEQFF
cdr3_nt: TGCAGCGTTGAGGGTCCTGAGGGACAGGGAAAATTCTACAATGAGCAGTTCTTC

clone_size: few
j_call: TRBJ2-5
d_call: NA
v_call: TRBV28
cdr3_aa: CASSYREGPGTQYF
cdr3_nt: TGTGCCAGCAGCTACAGGGAGGGCCCAGGGACCCAGTACTTC

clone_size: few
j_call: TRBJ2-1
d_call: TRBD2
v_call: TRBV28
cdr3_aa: CASNLSSGRPRIYNEQFF
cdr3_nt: TGTGCCAGCAACTTATCAAGCGGGAGGCCCCGAATTTATAATGAGCAGTTCTTC